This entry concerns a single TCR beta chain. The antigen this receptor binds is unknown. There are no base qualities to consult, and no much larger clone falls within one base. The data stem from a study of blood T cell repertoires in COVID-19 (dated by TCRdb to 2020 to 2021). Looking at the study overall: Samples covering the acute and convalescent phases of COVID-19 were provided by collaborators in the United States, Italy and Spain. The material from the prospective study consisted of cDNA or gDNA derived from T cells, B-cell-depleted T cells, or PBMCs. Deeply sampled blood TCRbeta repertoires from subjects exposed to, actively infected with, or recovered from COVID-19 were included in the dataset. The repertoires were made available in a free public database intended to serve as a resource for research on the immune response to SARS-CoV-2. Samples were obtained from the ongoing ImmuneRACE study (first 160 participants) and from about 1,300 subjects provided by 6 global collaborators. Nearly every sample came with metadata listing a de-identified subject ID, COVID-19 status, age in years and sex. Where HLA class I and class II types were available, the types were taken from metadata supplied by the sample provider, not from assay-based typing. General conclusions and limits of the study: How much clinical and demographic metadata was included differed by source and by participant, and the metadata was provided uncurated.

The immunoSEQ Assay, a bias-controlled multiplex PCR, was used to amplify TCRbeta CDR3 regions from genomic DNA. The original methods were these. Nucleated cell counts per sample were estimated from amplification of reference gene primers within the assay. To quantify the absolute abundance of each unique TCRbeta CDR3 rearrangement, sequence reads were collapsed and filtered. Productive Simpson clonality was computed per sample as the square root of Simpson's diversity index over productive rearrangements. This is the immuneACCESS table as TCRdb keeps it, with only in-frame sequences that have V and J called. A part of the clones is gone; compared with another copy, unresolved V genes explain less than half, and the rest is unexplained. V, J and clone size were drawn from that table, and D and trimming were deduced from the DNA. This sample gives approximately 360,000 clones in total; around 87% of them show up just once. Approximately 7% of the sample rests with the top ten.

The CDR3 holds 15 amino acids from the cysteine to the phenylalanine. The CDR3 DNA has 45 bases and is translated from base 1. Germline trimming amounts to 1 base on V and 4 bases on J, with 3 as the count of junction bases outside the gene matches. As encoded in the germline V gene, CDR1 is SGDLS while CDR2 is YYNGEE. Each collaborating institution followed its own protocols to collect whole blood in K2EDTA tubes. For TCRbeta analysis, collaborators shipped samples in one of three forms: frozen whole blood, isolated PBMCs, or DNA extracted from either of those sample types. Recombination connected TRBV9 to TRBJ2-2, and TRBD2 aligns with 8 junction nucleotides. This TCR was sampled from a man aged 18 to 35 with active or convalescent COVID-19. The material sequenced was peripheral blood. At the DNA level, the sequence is TGTGCCAGCAGCGTATCGGCGGGAGGCACCGGGGAGCTGTTTTTT. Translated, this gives CASSVSAGGTGELFF.